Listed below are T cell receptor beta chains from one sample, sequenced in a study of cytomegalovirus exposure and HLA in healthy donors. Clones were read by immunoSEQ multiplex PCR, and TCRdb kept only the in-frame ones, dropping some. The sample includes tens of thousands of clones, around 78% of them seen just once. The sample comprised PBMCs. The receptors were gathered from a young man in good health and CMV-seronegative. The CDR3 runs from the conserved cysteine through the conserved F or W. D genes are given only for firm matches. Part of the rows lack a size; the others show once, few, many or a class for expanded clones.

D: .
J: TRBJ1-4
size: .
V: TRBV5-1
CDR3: CASSLAGATNEKLFF
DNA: TGCGCCAGCAGCTTGGCCGGAGCAACTAATGAAAAACTGTTTTTT

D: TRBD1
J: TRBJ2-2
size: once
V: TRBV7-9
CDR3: CASSWERGTANTGELFF
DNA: TGTGCCAGCAGCTGGGAACGAGGGACAGCGAACACCGGGGAGCTGTTTTTT

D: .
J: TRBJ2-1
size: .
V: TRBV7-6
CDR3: CASSFGSSNEQFF
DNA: TGTGCCAGCAGCTTTGGGTCTAGTAATGAGCAGTTCTTC

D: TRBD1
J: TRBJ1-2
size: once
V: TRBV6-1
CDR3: CASSQGTGGLNLGYTF
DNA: TGTGCCAGCAGTCAAGGGACAGGGGGCCTCAATCTCGGCTACACCTTC

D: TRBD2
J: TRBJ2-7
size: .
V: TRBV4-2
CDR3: CASSQEASGGFEQYF
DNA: TGTGCCAGCAGCCAAGAGGCTAGCGGGGGTTTCGAGCAGTACTTC

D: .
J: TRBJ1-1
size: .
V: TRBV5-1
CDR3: CASSLWQGGGDNRAFF
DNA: TGCGCCAGCAGCTTGTGGCAGGGCGGGGGGGATAATAGGGCTTTCTTT

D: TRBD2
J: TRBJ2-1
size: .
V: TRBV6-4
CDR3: CASSVLAGYSNEQFF
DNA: TGTGCCAGCAGTGTGTTAGCGGGATATAGCAATGAGCAGTTCTTC

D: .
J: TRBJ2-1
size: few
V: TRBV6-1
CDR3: CASSSSGSTYNEQFF
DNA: TGTGCCAGCAGTTCCAGCGGGTCCACCTACAATGAGCAGTTCTTC

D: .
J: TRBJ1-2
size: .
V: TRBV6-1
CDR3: CASSERFRGSLYGYTF
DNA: TGTGCCAGCAGTGAACGGTTTAGGGGTTCCCTCTATGGCTACACCTTC

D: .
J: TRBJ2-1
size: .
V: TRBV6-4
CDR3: CASRPSEQFF
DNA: TGTGCCAGCAGGCCGAGTGAGCAGTTCTTC

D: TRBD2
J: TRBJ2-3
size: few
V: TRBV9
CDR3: CASSETRTSGHRTDTQYF
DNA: TGTGCCAGCAGTGAAACCAGGACTAGCGGGCACCGCACAGATACGCAGTATTTT

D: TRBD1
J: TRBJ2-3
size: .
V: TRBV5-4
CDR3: CASSSMDRAKSTDTQYF
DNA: TGTGCCAGCAGCTCGATGGACAGGGCTAAAAGCACAGATACGCAGTATTTT

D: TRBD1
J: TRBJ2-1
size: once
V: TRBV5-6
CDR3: CASSLGQGVLGEQFF
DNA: TGTGCCAGCAGCTTGGGGCAGGGGGTTCTCGGTGAGCAGTTCTTC

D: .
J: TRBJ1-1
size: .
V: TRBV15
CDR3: CATARSSEAFF
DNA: TGTGCCACCGCTAGGTCTTCTGAAGCTTTCTTT

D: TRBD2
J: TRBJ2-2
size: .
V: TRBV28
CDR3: CAHRLAPYTGELFF
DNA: TGTGCCCACAGACTAGCTCCCTACACCGGGGAGCTGTTTTTT

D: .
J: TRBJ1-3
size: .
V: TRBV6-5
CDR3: CASSYKGGAGNTIYF
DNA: TGTGCCAGCAGTTACAAAGGCGGGGCTGGAAACACCATATATTTT

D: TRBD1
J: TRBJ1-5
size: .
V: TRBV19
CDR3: CASSAPGQGYQPQHF
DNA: TGTGCCAGTAGTGCACCGGGACAGGGTTATCAGCCCCAGCATTTT

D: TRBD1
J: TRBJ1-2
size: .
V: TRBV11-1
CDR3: CASSPSRRTGNYGYTF
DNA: TGTGCCAGCAGCCCTTCCCGGAGGACAGGGAACTATGGCTACACCTTC

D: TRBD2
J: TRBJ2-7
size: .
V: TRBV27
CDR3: CASSPPGGYEQYF
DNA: TGTGCCAGCAGTCCCCCGGGGGGGTACGAGCAGTACTTC

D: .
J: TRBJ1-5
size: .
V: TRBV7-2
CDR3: CASSLGVDGRGNQPQHF
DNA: TGTGCCAGCAGCTTAGGGGTTGACGGGAGAGGCAATCAGCCCCAGCATTTT

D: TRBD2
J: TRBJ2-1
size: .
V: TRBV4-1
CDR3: CASSQDPTSGIREQFF
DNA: TGCGCCAGCAGCCAAGATCCGACTAGCGGGATTCGTGAGCAGTTCTTC

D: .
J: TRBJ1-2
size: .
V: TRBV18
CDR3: CASSPEQNYGYTF
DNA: TGTGCCAGCTCACCAGAGCAAAACTATGGCTACACCTTC

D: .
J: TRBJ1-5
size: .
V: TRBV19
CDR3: CASSILSRGGNQPQHF
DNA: TGTGCCAGTAGTATATTATCCAGGGGTGGCAATCAGCCCCAGCATTTT

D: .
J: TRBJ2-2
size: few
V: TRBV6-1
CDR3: CASSATANTGELFF
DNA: TGTGCCAGCAGTGCAACAGCGAACACCGGGGAGCTGTTTTTT

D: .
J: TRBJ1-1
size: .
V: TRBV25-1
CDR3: CASSRGTEAFF
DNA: TGTGCCAGCAGCAGAGGAACTGAAGCTTTCTTT

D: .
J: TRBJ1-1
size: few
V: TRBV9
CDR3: CASDLGLGAEAFF
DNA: TGTGCCAGCGACCTCGGACTTGGGGCTGAAGCTTTCTTT

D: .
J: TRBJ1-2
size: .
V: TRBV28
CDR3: CAGGTNYGYTF
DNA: TGTGCCGGGGGGACTAACTATGGCTACACCTTC

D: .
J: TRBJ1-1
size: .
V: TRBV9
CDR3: CASSYDTNTEAFF
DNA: TGTGCCAGCAGCTACGACACTAACACTGAAGCTTTCTTT

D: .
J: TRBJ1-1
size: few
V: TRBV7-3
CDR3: CASSLGVTEEAFF
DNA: TGTGCCAGCAGCTTAGGGGTGACAGAGGAAGCTTTCTTT

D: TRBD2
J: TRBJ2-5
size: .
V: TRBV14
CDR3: CASSSWTSGKQETQYF
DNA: TGTGCCAGCAGCTCTTGGACTAGCGGGAAACAAGAGACCCAGTACTTC

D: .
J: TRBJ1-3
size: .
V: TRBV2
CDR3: CASSVTGSSGNTIYF
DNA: TGTGCCAGCAGTGTTACGGGTTCCTCTGGAAACACCATATATTTT

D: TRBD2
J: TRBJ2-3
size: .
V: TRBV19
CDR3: CASRRSSGALRTDTQYF
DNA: TGTGCCAGTAGGAGGAGTAGCGGGGCGCTGCGCACAGATACGCAGTATTTT

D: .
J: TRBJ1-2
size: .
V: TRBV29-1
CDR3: CSVEVFRGGWDNYGYTF
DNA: TGCAGCGTTGAAGTATTCAGGGGCGGATGGGATAACTATGGCTACACCTTC

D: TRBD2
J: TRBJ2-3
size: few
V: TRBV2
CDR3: CAIPGVAGVIDTQYF
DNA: TGTGCCATCCCGGGAGTAGCGGGAGTGATAGATACGCAGTATTTT

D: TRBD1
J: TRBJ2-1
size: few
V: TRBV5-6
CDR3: CASSLNTGTGVYNEQFF
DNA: TGTGCCAGCAGCTTGAATACCGGGACAGGGGTCTACAATGAGCAGTTCTTC

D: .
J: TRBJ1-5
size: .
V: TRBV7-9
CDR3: CASSLAFGRASNQPQHF
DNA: TGTGCCAGCAGCTTAGCGTTTGGCAGGGCTAGCAATCAGCCCCAGCATTTT

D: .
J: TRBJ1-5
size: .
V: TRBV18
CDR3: CASSPTGINQPQHF
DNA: TGTGCCAGCTCGCCGACCGGGATCAATCAGCCCCAGCATTTT

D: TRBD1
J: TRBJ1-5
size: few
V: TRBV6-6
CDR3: CASRDRTGALNQPQHF
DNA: TGTGCCAGCAGGGATCGGACAGGGGCCCTCAATCAGCCCCAGCATTTT

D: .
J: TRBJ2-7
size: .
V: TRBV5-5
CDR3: CASRRSYEQYF
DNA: TGTGCCAGCAGGCGCTCCTACGAGCAGTACTTC

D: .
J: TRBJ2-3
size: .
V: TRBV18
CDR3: CASSPPRASVGDTQYF
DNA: TGTGCCAGCTCACCACCAAGGGCTAGCGTTGGAGATACGCAGTATTTT

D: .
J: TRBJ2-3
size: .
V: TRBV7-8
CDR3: CASATRLSTDTQYF
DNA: TGTGCCAGCGCAACAAGACTTAGCACAGATACGCAGTATTTT

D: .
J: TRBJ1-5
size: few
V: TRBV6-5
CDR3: CASTKAGSRGPQHF
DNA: TGTGCCAGCACCAAGGCGGGGAGCAGAGGGCCCCAGCATTTT

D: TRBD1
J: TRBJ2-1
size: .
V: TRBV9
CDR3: CASSVVGQGRHEQFF
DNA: TGTGCCAGCAGCGTAGTCGGACAGGGAAGACATGAGCAGTTCTTC

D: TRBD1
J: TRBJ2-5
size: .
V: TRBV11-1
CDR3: CASSPQGGGRETQYF
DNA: TGTGCCAGCAGCCCACAGGGGGGAGGAAGAGAGACCCAGTACTTC

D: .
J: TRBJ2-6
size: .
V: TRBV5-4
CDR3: CASSLSGYSSGANVLTF
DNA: TGTGCCAGCAGCTTGTCGGGATACAGCTCTGGGGCCAACGTCCTGACTTTC

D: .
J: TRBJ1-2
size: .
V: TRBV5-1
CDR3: CASSLFQSGTSRNYGYTF
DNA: TGCGCCAGCAGCTTGTTTCAATCGGGGACATCCCGAAACTATGGCTACACCTTC

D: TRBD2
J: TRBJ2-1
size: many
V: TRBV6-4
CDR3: CASSDHYSQLAGGSSYNEQFF
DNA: TGTGCCAGCAGTGACCACTATAGTCAACTAGCGGGGGGTTCCTCCTACAATGAGCAGTTCTTC

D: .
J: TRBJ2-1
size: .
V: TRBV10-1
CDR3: CASSDSPSLDNEQFF
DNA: TGCGCCAGCAGTGATTCGCCCAGCCTAGACAATGAGCAGTTCTTC